A single TCR beta chain is shown here with its context. The data derive from a study of blood T cell repertoires in COVID-19. In the study overall: Sites in the United States, Italy and Spain provided acute and convalescent COVID-19 samples. The analysed material was cDNA or gDNA that came from T cells, B-cell-depleted T cells, or PBMCs.

Trimming removed 0 bases from V and 1 base from J, with 7 bases in between. From germline, CDR1 is SEHNR and CDR2 FQNEAQ (reference sequence). The CDR3 totals 15 residues. Original methodology: Researchers report that nucleated cell counts were estimated from reference gene primer amplification. TCRdb keeps only in-frame clones here, not all; method: immunoSEQ multiplex PCR. V, J and clone size reflect that table, while D and trimming were determined from the DNA. Among roughly 70,000 clones listed, about 70% were seen once. The rearrangement joins TRBV7-9 to TRBJ1-3; maybe TRBD1 (6 bases). The sequence came from a man aged 55 to 69 with acute or convalescent COVID-19. The sequencing sample was made of peripheral blood. DNA for the CDR3: TGTGCCAGCAGCTTAGCGAGGGGGTCTGGAAACACCATATATTTT. Protein: CASSLARGSGNTIYF. Combining the CDR3 with reference TRBV7-9 and TRBJ1-3 gives the whole variable domain DTGVSQNPRHKITKRGQNVTFRCDPISEHNRLYWYRQTLGQGPEFLTYFQNEAQLEKSRLLSDRFSAERPKGSFSTLEIQRTEQGDSAMYLCASSLARGSGNTIYFGEGSWLTVV.